This T cell receptor (beta chain) was sequenced during a study of regulatory T cells in long-lasting Graves disease. Study observations and caveats: Patients with persistent disease showed a bias toward TRBV28, TRBJ1-2 and TRBJ2-5.

With 5 bases clipped from V and 5 bases from J, the junction kept 6 bases outside the gene matches. Germline assignment: CDR1 SEHNR and CDR2 FQNEAQ (reference sequence). CDR3 size: 14 residues. With respect to this clonotype: The target antigen is unknown.

Time point: newly diagnosed GD, antithyroid drugs for less than 3 months. From PBMCs, RNA was extracted and then used to make the TCR library. Guidelines of the American Thyroid Association were used to diagnose Graves' disease. Assembly of TCR beta libraries relied on iRepertoire HTBI primers together with Arm-PCR of CDR3 regions. One entry per CDR3 protein results from TCRdb running MiXCR on the multiplex PCR reads. The table lists 300,000 to 450,000 distinct CDR3 sequences, about 16% of them singletons. The receptor's source is a female donor with Graves disease. The material was peripheral blood mononuclear cells (PBMCs), obtained at new diagnosis, from a patient treated with antithyroid drugs. The rearrangement joins TRBV7-9 to TRBJ2-7; 10 nucleotides line up with TRBD1. Written as DNA, the CDR3 is TGTGCCAGCAGCGACCCGGGACAGGGGAACGAGCAGTACTTC. Translation gives CASSDPGQGNEQYF.